The 5 T cell receptor beta chains in this list originate from one sample, sequenced in a study of T cell responses to AZD1222 COVID-19 vaccine. Some clones are missing from TCRdb's copy, which holds only in-frame ones; the method was immunoSEQ multiplex PCR. The table includes about 140,000 clones, more than 75% detected once. Sequenced here: peripheral blood, sampled 28 days after the second AZD1222 dose. The receptor set was obtained from an adult who received the AZD1222 COVID-19 vaccine.

The count of this clone is one. At one boundary the junction diverges from the germline segment, which might be a read error. The CDR3: CRPRNTIYF. The CDR3 DNA reads as TGCCGGCCGAGAAACACCATATATTTT. The chain combines TRBV28 with TRBJ1-3; D is uncertain. The CDR3 contains 9 residues. In germline, CDR1 is MDHEN, CDR2 SYDVKM.

V and J are TRBV3-1 (or the pseudogene TRBV3-2) and TRBJ2-5; D gene ambiguous. V was cut by 5 bases and J by 2 bases, with 21 bases left in between. This CDR3 is built from 17 residues. CDR1 LGHDT and CDR2 YNNKEL come from the germline V gene (reference sequence). CDR3 nucleotide sequence: TGTGCCAGCAGCTCCTATGGGCGGATCAGCCTACAAGAGACCCAGTACTTC. It specifies CASSSYGRISLQETQYF.

The V and J genes are TRBV18 and TRBJ2-6; no definite D call. The CDR3 is made up of 17 amino acids. The germline CDR1 and CDR2 sequences are KGHSH and LQKENI. Deletions cut 3 bases from V and 0 bases from J, with 12 bases between. The CDR3 spells CASSPLETISGANVLTF. The CDR3 DNA reads as TGTGCCAGCTCACCCCTTGAGACCATCTCTGGGGCCAACGTCCTGACTTTC. Filled out from reference TRBV18 and TRBJ2-6, the complete variable domain reads NAGVMQNPRHLVRRRGQEARLRCSPMKGHSHVYWYRQLPEEGLKFMVYLQKENIIDESGMPKERFSAEFPKEGPSILRIQQVVRGDSAAYFCASSPLETISGANVLTFGAGSRLTVL.

CDR3 nucleotides: TGCAGCGCCACCCGAGGGGGGCCGAGCACAGATACGCAGTATTTT. This codes for CSATRGGPSTDTQYF. The chain employs TRBV29-1 and TRBJ2-3; D may be TRBD1 or TRBD2 (6 bases each). CDR1 is SQVTM and CDR2 is ANQGSEA in the germline V gene. V was trimmed by 7 bases and J by 0 bases, leaving 17 bases between them. The CDR3 length is 15 residues.

This chain links TRBV5-1 with TRBJ2-7; D may be TRBD1 (5 bases). Between the trimmed V and J ends, which lost 2 bases and 4 bases, there was a span of 7 bases. Germline V lookup: CDR1 SGHRS, CDR2 YFSETQ. This CDR3 spans 12 amino acids. The CDR3 loop reads CASSFQGYEQYF. For the CDR3, the DNA is TGCGCCAGCAGCTTCCAGGGTTACGAGCAGTACTTC.